The clone carrying this T cell receptor (beta chain) has just a few counts. Its specificity is unknown. The CDR3 length is 15 residues. The germline gives CDR1 SGHRS, CDR2 YFSETQ. The V and J ends lost 0 bases and 7 bases respectively, with 14 bases between them. The collection from each donor was one heparinised blood draw averaging approximately 110 mL. The data originate from a study of beta chain features in type 1 diabetes. Turning to the study itself: The study examined roughly 110,000,000 sorted cells across all samples.

Study outcomes and limitations: Within each of all four CD4+ subsets, Type 1 diabetes patients had TCRB CDR3s that were moderately but significantly shorter.

Sequencing targeted expressed TCRB transcripts, as all isolated RNA had been reverse transcribed. Repertoires were generated with immunoSEQ multiplex PCR, while TCRdb's copy carries only in-frame clones and drops some. The profile covers a few hundred thousand clones, with about 10% appearing a single time and approximately 0.6% taken by the ten largest. This sequence originates from a man aged 25 to 45 with type 1 diabetes. V is TRBV5-1 and J is TRBJ2-1, with D perhaps matching TRBD2 (5 bases). Sequencing was performed on central memory CD4+ T cells from blood. CDR3 in DNA: TGCGCCAGCAGCTTGGCGACGATCCGCGGGAATGAGCAGTTCTTC. This sequence encodes CASSLATIRGNEQFF.